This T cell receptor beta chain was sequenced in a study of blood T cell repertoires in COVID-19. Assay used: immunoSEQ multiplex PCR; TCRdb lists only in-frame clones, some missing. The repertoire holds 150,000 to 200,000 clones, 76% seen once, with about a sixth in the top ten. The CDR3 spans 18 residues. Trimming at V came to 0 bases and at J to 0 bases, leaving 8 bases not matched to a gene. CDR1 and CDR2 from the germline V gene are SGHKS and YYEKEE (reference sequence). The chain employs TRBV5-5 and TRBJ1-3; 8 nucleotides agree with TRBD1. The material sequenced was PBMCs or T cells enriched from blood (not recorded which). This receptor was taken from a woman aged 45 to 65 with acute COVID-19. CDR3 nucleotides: TGTGCCAGCAGCTTGGCTTTTGGACAGGGAGGCTCTGGAAACACCATATATTTT. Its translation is CASSLAFGQGGSGNTIYF.